This T cell receptor (beta chain) appears in the sequencing data of a study of blood T cell repertoires in COVID-19. Overall study context: There were acute and convalescent COVID-19 samples, and they came from the United States, Italy and Spain. The cDNA or gDNA used as material had been derived from T cells, B-cell-depleted T cells, or PBMCs.

Repertoires were generated with immunoSEQ multiplex PCR, while TCRdb's copy carries only in-frame clones and drops some. The data hold 200,000 to 300,000 clones, with over 80% observed a single time. Germline V gene lookup returns CDR1 SGHAT and CDR2 FQDESV (reference sequence). The CDR3 sequence is 15 residues long. The V and J ends lost 3 bases and 8 bases, in that order; junction bases with no gene match: 8. This clone was detected once. This clonotype was sampled from a man between 25 and 39 years old who had recovered from COVID-19. The sequenced sample consisted of peripheral blood. The chain has TRBV11-1 and TRBJ2-3, with 10 positions matching TRBD2. CDR3 sequence: CASSFESGGAGTQYF. The CDR3 coding sequence is TGTGCCAGCAGCTTCGAAAGCGGGGGGGCGGGTACGCAGTATTTT.